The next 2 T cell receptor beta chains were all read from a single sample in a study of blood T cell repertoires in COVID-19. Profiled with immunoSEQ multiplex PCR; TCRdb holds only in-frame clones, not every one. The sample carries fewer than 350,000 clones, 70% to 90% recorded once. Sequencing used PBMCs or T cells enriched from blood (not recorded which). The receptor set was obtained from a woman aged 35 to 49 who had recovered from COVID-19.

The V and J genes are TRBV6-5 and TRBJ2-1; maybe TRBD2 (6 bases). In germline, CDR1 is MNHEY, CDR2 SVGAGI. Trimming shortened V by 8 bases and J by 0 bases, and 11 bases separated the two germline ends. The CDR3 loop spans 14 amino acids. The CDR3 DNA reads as TGTGCCAGCTTAGCCGGGGGCTCCTACAATGAGCAGTTCTTC. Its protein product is CASLAGGSYNEQFF.

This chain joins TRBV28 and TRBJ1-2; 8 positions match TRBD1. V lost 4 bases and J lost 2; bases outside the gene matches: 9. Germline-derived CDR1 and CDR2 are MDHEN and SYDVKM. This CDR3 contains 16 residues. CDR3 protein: CASSSIGQGHNYGYTF. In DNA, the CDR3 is TGTGCCAGCAGTTCCATCGGACAGGGCCACAACTATGGCTACACCTTC.